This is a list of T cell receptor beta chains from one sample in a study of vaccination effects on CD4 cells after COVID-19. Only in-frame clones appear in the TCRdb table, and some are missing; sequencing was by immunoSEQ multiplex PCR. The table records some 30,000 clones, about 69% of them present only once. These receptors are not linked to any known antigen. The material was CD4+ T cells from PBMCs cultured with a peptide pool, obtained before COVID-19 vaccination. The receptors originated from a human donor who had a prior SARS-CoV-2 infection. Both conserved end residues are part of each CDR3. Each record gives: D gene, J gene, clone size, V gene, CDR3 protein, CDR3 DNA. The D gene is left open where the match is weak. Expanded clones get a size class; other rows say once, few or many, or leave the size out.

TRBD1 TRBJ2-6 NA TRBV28 CASSSAGTGGSGANVLTF TGTGCCAGCAGTTCAGCCGGGACAGGGGGCTCTGGGGCCAACGTCCTGACTTTC
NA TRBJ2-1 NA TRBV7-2 CASSLARVSNEQFF TGTGCCAGCAGCTTAGCAAGGGTTAGCAATGAGCAGTTCTTC
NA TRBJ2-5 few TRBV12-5 CASATAGALETQYF TGTGCTAGTGCCACTGCAGGGGCCCTGGAGACCCAGTACTTC
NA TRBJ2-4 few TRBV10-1 CASSESVAKNIQYF TGCGCCAGCAGTGAGTCAGTAGCCAAAAACATTCAGTACTTC
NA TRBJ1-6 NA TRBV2 CASSDVGAKGSPLHF TGTGCCAGCAGTGATGTAGGGGCTAAGGGGTCACCCCTCCACTTT
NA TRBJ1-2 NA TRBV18 CASSLSTDRLRGYTF TGTGCCAGCTCACTCTCAACAGACAGGTTGAGGGGCTACACCTTC
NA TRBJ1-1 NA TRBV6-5 CATRARTEAFF TGTGCCACCAGGGCGCGAACTGAAGCTTTCTTT
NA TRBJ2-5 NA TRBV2 CASSETGSQETQYF TGTGCCAGCAGTGAAACCGGCAGCCAAGAGACCCAGTACTTC
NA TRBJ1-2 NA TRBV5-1 CASSLYDKNYGYTF TGCGCCAGCAGCTTATACGACAAAAACTATGGCTACACCTTC
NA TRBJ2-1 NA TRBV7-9 CASSLANSGFAEQFF TGTGCCAGCAGCTTAGCGAATTCAGGCTTTGCTGAGCAGTTCTTC
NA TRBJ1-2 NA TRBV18 CASSSNRGASYGYTF TGTGCCAGCTCAAGCAATAGGGGAGCCTCCTATGGCTACACCTTC
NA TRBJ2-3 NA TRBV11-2 CASSHTDQTSTQYF TGTGCCAGCAGTCACACTGACCAGACCAGTACGCAGTATTTT
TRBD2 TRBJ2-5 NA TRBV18 CASSPRGGTGQETQYF TGTGCCAGCTCACCACGGGGGGGAACCGGACAAGAGACCCAGTACTTC
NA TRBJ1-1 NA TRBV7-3 CASSLHMNTEAFF TGTGCCAGCAGCTTACACATGAACACTGAAGCTTTCTTT
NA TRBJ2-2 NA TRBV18 CASSPPNTGELFF TGTGCCAGCTCACCACCTAACACCGGGGAGCTGTTTTTT
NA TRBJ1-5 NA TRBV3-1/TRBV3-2 CASSQGPGGPQHF TGTGCCAGCAGCCAAGGCCCAGGTGGACCCCAGCATTTT
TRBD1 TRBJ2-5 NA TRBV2 CASSVLQGAGETQYF TGTGCCAGCAGTGTTCTCCAGGGGGCCGGGGAGACCCAGTACTTC
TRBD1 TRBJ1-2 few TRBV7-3 CASSLNRGGDGYTF TGTGCCAGCAGCTTAAACAGGGGTGGGGATGGCTACACCTTC
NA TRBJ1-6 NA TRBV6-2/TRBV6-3 CASSPGAVSSYNSPLHF TGTGCCAGCAGCCCTGGGGCAGTAAGCTCCTATAATTCACCCCTCCACTTT
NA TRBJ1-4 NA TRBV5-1 CASSLGGPRIEKLFF TGCGCCAGCAGCTTGGGAGGGCCGCGGATTGAAAAACTGTTTTTT
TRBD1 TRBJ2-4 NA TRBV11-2 CASSFLSQGALYF TGTGCCAGCAGCTTTTTATCGCAGGGGGCCCTTTACTTC
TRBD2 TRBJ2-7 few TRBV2 CASSAGTRVVYEQYF TGTGCCAGCAGCGCAGGGACTAGAGTAGTTTACGAGCAGTACTTC
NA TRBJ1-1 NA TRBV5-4 CASSLDVNTEAFF TGTGCCAGCAGCTTGGACGTGAACACTGAAGCTTTCTTT
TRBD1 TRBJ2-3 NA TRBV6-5 CASKLRGRGDTQYF TGTGCCAGCAAATTAAGGGGGCGCGGAGATACGCAGTATTTT
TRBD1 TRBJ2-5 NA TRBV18 CASSRMTGEETQYF TGTGCCAGCTCCCGCATGACAGGGGAAGAGACCCAGTACTTC
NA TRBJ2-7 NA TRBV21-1 CASSKGLAAYEQYF TGTGCCAGCAGCAAGGGACTAGCGGCTTACGAGCAGTACTTC
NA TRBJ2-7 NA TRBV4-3 CASSQGTTGRYEQYF TGCGCCAGCAGCCAAGGCACGACAGGCCGGTACGAGCAGTACTTC
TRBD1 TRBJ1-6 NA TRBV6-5 CASSYSSDRGNSPLHF TGTGCCAGCAGTTACTCCTCAGACAGGGGCAATTCACCCCTCCACTTT
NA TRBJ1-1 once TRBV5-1 CASSPVTGFWGEENTEAFF TGCGCCAGCAGCCCGGTAACTGGATTCTGGGGGGAGGAGAACACTGAAGCTTTCTTT
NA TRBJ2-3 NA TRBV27 CASSFRVGEEDTQYF TGTGCCAGCAGTTTCAGGGTCGGGGAGGAAGATACGCAGTATTTT
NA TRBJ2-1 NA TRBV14 CASSSSLPSYNEQFF TGTGCCAGCAGCTCCAGCCTCCCCTCCTACAATGAGCAGTTCTTC
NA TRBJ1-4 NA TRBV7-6 CASSPFSGRDEKLFF TGTGCCAGCAGCCCCTTTTCAGGGAGGGATGAAAAACTGTTTTTT
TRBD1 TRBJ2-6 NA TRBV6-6 CASSYSQGTGANVLTF TGTGCCAGCAGTTATTCACAGGGGACTGGGGCCAACGTCCTGACTTTC
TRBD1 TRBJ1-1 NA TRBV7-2 CASSRQGMNTEAFF TGTGCCAGCAGCAGACAGGGAATGAACACTGAAGCTTTCTTT
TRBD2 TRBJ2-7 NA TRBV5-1 CASSLGLDGYEQYF TGCGCCAGCAGCCTAGGACTAGACGGCTACGAGCAGTACTTC
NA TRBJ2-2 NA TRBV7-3 CASSLFGATGELFF TGTGCCAGCAGCTTATTCGGCGCGACCGGGGAGCTGTTTTTT
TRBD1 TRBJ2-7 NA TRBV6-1 CASSQTGTYEQYF TGTGCCAGCAGCCAGACAGGGACCTACGAGCAGTACTTC
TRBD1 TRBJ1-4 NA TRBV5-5 CASSLAATGGRQEKLFF TGTGCCAGCAGCTTGGCCGCGACAGGGGGCAGGCAGGAAAAACTGTTTTTT